This paragraph covers one TCR beta chain sequence. What it binds is not known. This entry belongs to a study of T cell responses to AZD1222 COVID-19 vaccine. Whole-study results and caveats: White British donors predominated, females outnumbered males, and clonal diversity was possibly underestimated.

Trimming took off 8 bases at V and 5 bases at J, with 15 bases between the two ends. The CDR3 loop spans 13 amino acids. The germline V gene encodes CDR1 ENHRY and CDR2 SYGVKD. The table came from immunoSEQ multiplex PCR; TCRdb's copy has only in-frame clones and leaves some out. Of 90,000 to 100,000 clones in the sample, around 89% were seen once. The sequences come from peripheral blood, collected on day 0 of AZD1222 vaccination. The receptor was derived from an adult in good health. This chain links TRBV10-3 with TRBJ2-5; no clear D gene. CDR3 in amino acids: CAIRVGYGETQYF. The CDR3 bases are TGTGCCATCCGGGTCGGATATGGGGAGACCCAGTACTTC.